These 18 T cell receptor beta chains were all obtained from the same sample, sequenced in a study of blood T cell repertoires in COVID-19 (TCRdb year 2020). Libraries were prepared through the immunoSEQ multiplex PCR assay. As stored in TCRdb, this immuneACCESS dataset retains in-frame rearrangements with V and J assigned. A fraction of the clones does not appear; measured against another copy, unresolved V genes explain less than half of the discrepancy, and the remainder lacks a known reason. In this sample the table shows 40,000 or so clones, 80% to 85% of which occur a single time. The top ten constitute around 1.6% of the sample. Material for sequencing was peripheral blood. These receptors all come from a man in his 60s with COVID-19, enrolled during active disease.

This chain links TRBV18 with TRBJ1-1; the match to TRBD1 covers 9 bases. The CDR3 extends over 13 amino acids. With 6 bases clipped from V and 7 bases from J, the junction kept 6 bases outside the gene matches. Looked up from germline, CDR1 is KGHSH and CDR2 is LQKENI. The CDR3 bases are TGTGCCAGCTCCGATGGACAGGGGCTTGAAGCTTTCTTT. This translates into CASSDGQGLEAFF.

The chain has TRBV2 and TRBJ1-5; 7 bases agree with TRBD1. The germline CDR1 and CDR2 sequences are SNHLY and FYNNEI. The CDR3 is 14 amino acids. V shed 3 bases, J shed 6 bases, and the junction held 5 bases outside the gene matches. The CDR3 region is CASSDKGAIQPQHF. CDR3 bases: TGTGCCAGCAGTGACAAGGGGGCTATTCAGCCCCAGCATTTT.

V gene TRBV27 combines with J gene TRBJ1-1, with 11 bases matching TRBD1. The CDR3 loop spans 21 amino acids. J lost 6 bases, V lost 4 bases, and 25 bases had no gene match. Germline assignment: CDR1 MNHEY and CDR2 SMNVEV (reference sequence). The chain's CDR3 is CASSSRWGTGGYYGIFPEAFF. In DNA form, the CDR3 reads TGTGCCAGCAGTTCCAGGTGGGGGACAGGGGGGTATTATGGGATTTTCCCTGAAGCTTTCTTT.

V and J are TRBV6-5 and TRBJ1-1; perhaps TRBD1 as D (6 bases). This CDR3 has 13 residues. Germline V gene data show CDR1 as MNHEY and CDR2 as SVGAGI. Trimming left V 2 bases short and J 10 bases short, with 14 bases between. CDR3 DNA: TGTGCCAGCAGTTACGGTATAAGGGGGAGAGCTTTCTTT. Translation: CASSYGIRGRAFF.

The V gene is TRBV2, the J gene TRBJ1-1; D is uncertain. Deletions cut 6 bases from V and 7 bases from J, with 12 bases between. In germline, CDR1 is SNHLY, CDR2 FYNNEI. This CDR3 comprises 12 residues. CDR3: CASRPGLLEAFF. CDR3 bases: TGTGCCAGCAGGCCCGGACTCCTTGAAGCTTTCTTT.

The CDR3 loop is CASSHTDRGSSDTQYF. CDR3 nucleotides: TGTGCCAGCAGCCATACCGACAGGGGGAGTTCAGATACGCAGTATTTT. This chain joins TRBV4-2 and TRBJ2-3; 9 nucleotides align to TRBD1. The CDR3 is 16 amino acids. From germline, CDR1 is LGHNA and CDR2 YNFKEQ. V shed 3 bases, J shed 4 bases, and the junction held 8 bases outside the gene matches.

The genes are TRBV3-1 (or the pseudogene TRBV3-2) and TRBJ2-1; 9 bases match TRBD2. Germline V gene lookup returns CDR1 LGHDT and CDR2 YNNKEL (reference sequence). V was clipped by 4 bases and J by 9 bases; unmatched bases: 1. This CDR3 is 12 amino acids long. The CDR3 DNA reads TGTGCCAGCAGCCTAGCGGGAGTTGAGCAGTTCTTC. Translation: CASSLAGVEQFF.

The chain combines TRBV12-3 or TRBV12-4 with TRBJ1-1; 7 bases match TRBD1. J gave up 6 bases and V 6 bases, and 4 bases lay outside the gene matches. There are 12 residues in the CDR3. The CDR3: CASSTTGPEAFF. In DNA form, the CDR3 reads TGTGCCAGCAGCACGACAGGGCCTGAAGCTTTCTTT.

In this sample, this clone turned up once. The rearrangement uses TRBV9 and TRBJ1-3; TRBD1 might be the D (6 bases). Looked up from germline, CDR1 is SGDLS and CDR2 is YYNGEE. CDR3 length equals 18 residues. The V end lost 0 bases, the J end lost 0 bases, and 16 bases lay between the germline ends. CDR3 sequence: CASSVDGPGAFSGNTIYF. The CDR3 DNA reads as TGTGCCAGCAGCGTAGATGGTCCAGGGGCTTTCTCTGGAAACACCATATATTTT.

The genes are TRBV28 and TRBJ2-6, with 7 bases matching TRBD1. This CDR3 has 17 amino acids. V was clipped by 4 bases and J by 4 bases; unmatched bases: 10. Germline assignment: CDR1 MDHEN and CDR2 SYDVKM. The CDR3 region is CASSSGQTSRGANVLTF. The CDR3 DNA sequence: TGTGCCAGCAGTTCGGGACAGACCTCGAGAGGGGCCAACGTCCTGACTTTC.

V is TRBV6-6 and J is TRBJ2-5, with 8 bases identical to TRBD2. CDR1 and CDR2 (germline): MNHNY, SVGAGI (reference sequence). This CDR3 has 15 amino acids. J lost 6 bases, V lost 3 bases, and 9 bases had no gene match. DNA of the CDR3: TGTGCCAGCAGTTATGGAAGCGGGAGTGATAAGACCCAGTACTTC. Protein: CASSYGSGSDKTQYF.

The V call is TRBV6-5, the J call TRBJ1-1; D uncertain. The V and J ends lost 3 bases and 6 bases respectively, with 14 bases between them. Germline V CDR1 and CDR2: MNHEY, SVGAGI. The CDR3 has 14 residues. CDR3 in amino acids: CASSYRSGYSEAFF. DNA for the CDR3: TGTGCCAGCAGTTATCGGTCAGGATACTCTGAAGCTTTCTTT.

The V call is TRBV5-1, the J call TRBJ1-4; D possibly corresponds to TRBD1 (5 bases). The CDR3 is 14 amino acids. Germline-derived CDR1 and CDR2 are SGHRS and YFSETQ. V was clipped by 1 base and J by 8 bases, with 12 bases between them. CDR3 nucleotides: TGCGCCAGCAGCTTGTCCGGGAGGGGAGAAAAACTGTTTTTT. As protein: CASSLSGRGEKLFF. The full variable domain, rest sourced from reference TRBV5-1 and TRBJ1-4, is KAGVTQTPRYLIKTRGQQVTLSCSPISGHRSVSWYQQTPGQGLQFLFEYFSETQRNKGNFPGRFSGRQFSNSRSEMNVSTLELGDSALYLCASSLSGRGEKLFFGSGTQLSVL.

The CDR3 loop reads CASSFRNTEAFF. The DNA for the CDR3 is TGTGCCAGCAGTTTTAGGAACACTGAAGCTTTCTTT. This chain uses TRBV6-2 or TRBV6-3 with TRBJ1-1; D not resolved. With 4 bases removed from V and 1 base from J, the gap between germline ends came to 4 bases. The CDR3 loop spans 12 amino acids. Germline CDR1 MNHEY, CDR2 SVGEGT.

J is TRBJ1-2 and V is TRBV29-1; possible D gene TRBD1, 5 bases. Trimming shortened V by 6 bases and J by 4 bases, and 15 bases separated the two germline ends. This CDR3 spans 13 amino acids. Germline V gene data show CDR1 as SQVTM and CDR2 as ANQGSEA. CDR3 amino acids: CSVPNQGTYGYTF. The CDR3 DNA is TGCAGCGTCCCAAATCAGGGCACCTATGGCTACACCTTC.

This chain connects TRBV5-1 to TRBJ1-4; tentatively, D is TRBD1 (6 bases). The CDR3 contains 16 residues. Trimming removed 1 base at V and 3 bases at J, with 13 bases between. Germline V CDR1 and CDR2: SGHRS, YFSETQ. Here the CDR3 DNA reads TGCGCCAGCAGCTTGCAGGGGCAGGGCCCTAATGAAAAACTGTTTTTT. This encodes CASSLQGQGPNEKLFF. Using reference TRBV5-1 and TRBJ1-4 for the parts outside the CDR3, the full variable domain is KAGVTQTPRYLIKTRGQQVTLSCSPISGHRSVSWYQQTPGQGLQFLFEYFSETQRNKGNFPGRFSGRQFSNSRSEMNVSTLELGDSALYLCASSLQGQGPNEKLFFGSGTQLSVL.

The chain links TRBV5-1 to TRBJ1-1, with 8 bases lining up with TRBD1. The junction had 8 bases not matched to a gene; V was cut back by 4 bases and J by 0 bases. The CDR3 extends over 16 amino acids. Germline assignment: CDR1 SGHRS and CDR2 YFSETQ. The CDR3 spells CASSLTGTGLNTEAFF. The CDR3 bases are TGCGCCAGCAGCCTCACCGGGACAGGCTTGAACACTGAAGCTTTCTTT. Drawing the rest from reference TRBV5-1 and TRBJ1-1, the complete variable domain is KAGVTQTPRYLIKTRGQQVTLSCSPISGHRSVSWYQQTPGQGLQFLFEYFSETQRNKGNFPGRFSGRQFSNSRSEMNVSTLELGDSALYLCASSLTGTGLNTEAFFGQGTRLTVV.

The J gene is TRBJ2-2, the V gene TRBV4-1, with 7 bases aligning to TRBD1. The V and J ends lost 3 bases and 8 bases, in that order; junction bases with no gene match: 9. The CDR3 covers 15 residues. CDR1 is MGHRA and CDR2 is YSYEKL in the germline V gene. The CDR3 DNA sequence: TGCGCCAGCAGCCAGGGTGACAGGGTTGTTGGGGAGCTGTTTTTT. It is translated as CASSQGDRVVGELFF.